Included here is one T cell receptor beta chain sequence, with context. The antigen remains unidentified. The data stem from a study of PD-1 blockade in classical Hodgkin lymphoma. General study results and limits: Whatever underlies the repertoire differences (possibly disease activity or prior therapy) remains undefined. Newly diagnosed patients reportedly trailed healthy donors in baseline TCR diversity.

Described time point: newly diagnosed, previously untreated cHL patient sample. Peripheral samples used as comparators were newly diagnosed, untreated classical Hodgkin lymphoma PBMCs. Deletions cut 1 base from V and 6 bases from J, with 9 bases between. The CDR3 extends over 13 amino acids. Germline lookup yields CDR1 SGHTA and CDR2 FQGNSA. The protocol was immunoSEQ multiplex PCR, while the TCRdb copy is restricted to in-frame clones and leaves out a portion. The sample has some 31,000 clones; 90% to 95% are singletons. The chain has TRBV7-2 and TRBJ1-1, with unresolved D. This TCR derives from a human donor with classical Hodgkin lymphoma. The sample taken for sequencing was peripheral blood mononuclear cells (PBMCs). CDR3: CASSLGEGAEAFF. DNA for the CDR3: TGTGCCAGCAGCTTAGGGGAGGGCGCTGAAGCTTTCTTT.